This TCR beta chain emerged from a study of blood T cell repertoires in COVID-19. Study information: The samples span acute and convalescent COVID-19 from the United States, Italy and Spain. PBMCs, B-cell-depleted T cells, or T cells provided the cDNA or gDNA that made up the material.

Sequencing used immunoSEQ multiplex PCR; TCRdb keeps in-frame clones, though not all of them. The sample lists more than 25,000 clones, roughly two thirds occurring once. V was pared by 4 bases and J by 8 bases, with 9 bases between. The CDR3 is 13 amino acids. CDR1 is MGHRA and CDR2 is YSYEKL in the germline V gene. Sequencing input: peripheral blood. The chain uses TRBV4-1 and TRBJ1-6; tentatively, D is TRBD1 (6 bases). The TCR was taken from a human donor in a cohort sampled during active COVID-19. CDR3 amino acids: CASSLQGYSPLHF. CDR3 DNA: TGCGCCAGCAGCCTACAGGGTTATTCACCCCTCCACTTT.